What follows are 27 T cell receptor beta chains derived from one specimen sequenced in a study of blood T cell repertoires in COVID-19. Method: immunoSEQ multiplex PCR; TCRdb's copy keeps in-frame clones and lacks some. This table holds a few hundred thousand clones, 92% found once. Material: PBMCs or T cells enriched from blood (not recorded which). The receptors come from a woman in her twenties or thirties who had recovered from COVID-19.

The V gene is TRBV7-9, the J gene TRBJ1-1; 9 positions match TRBD1. The germline gives CDR1 SEHNR, CDR2 FQNEAQ (reference sequence). The CDR3 spans 14 residues. Trimming at V came to 2 bases and at J to 4 bases, leaving 2 bases not matched to a gene. CDR3 amino acids: CASSLTGGITEAFF. The CDR3 DNA reads as TGTGCCAGCAGCTTAACAGGGGGCATCACTGAAGCTTTCTTT.

CDR3 region: CASSQDPGGGYGYTF. The CDR3 coding sequence is TGTGCCAGCAGCCAAGATCCAGGGGGCGGCTATGGCTACACCTTC. V and J are TRBV3-1 (or the pseudogene TRBV3-2) and TRBJ1-2, with TRBD1 identical over 8 bases. Per the germline V gene, CDR1 is LGHDT and CDR2 is YNNKEL (reference sequence). The V and J ends lost 0 bases and 4 bases, in that order; junction bases with no gene match: 4. The CDR3 has 15 amino acids.

CDR3 amino acids: CASSQELRFWEQYF. In nucleotides, the CDR3 is TGTGCCAGCAGCCAAGAACTTCGGTTTTGGGAGCAGTACTTC. The chain carries TRBV4-2 and TRBJ2-7, with no clear D. The CDR3 length is 14 residues. Germline-derived CDR1 and CDR2 are LGHNA and YNFKEQ. The germline V and J ends were trimmed by 0 bases and 7 bases, with 13 bases remaining between them.

The chain employs TRBV18 and TRBJ2-2, with a weak D call TRBD2 (5 bases). The CDR3 has 14 amino acids. Germline V gene sequence: CDR1 KGHSH, CDR2 LQKENI. V lost 3 bases and J lost 5, with 10 bases in between. CDR3 DNA: TGTGCCAGCTCACCCTGGGAGATTACCGGGGAGCTGTTTTTT. Translated, it gives CASSPWEITGELFF.

This chain uses TRBV19 with TRBJ2-5, with 15 nucleotides matching TRBD2. The CDR3 consists of 19 residues. Trimming removed 4 bases from V and 4 bases from J; junction bases left unmatched: 13. The germline CDR1 and CDR2 sequences are LNHDA and SQIVND (reference sequence). CDR3 DNA: TGTGCCAGTAGTAGCGTAGGGACTAGCGGGGGGTCTCTCGGAGAGACCCAGTACTTC. This codes for CASSSVGTSGGSLGETQYF.

The chain uses TRBV5-5 and TRBJ2-1; TRBD1 aligns across 7 bases. The V gene end was trimmed by 2 bases and the J gene end by 1 base; junction bases not matched to a gene: 9. The CDR3 length is 17 residues. The germline V gene encodes CDR1 SGHKS and CDR2 YYEKEE (reference sequence). CDR3 sequence reads: CASSFWVTGYSYNEQFF. In nucleotides, the CDR3 is TGTGCCAGCAGCTTTTGGGTGACAGGGTATTCCTACAATGAGCAGTTCTTC.

The chain couples TRBV27 to TRBJ1-6, with TRBD1 identical over 9 bases. Germline CDR1 and CDR2: MNHEY and SMNVEV (reference sequence). CDR3 length: 15 residues. The trim removed 3 bases at V and 7 bases at J, leaving 4 bases unmatched. CDR3 sequence: CASSFQTGGNSPLHF. The CDR3 DNA follows: TGTGCCAGCAGTTTTCAGACAGGGGGGAATTCACCCCTCCACTTT.

The gene calls are TRBV7-9 and TRBJ1-4; D is possibly TRBD1 (5 bases). From germline, CDR1 is SEHNR and CDR2 FQNEAQ (reference sequence). The CDR3 totals 16 residues. Trimming stripped 1 base from V and 8 bases from J, with 17 bases between. CDR3 in amino acids: CASSLDFRTKTEKLFF. In DNA form, the CDR3 reads TGTGCCAGCAGCTTAGATTTCAGGACAAAGACCGAAAAACTGTTTTTT.

The CDR3 region is CASSAHDRDGTNEKLFF. The DNA for the CDR3 is TGTGCCAGCAGTGCCCACGACAGGGATGGGACTAATGAAAAACTGTTTTTT. V gene TRBV27 combines with J gene TRBJ1-4, with 7 bases matching TRBD1. CDR1 is MNHEY, CDR2 SMNVEV, per germline (reference sequence). The CDR3 has 17 residues. After removal of 5 bases from V and 2 bases from J, the junction contained 11 bases not matched to a gene.

The V and J genes are TRBV4-1 and TRBJ1-6; tentative D call: TRBD1 (5 bases). The V gene's germline CDR1 is MGHRA and CDR2 YSYEKL. CDR3 length: 13 residues. With 0 bases removed from V and 10 bases from J, the gap between germline ends came to 7 bases. CDR3 in amino acids: CASSQDKGSPLHF. The CDR3 DNA follows: TGCGCCAGCAGCCAAGATAAGGGGTCACCCCTCCACTTT.

The rearrangement joins TRBV14 to TRBJ1-4, with D hard to call. Germline-derived CDR1 and CDR2 are SGHDN and FVKESK. The length of the CDR3 is 14 residues. Trimming removed 0 bases from V and 8 bases from J, with 10 bases in between. The CDR3 here is CASSQDTVREKLFF. CDR3 bases: TGTGCCAGCAGCCAAGATACCGTGCGGGAAAAACTGTTTTTT.

The chain combines TRBV7-8 with TRBJ2-7; 10 bases map to TRBD2. The CDR3 is 15 amino acids. Trimming took 2 bases from V and 4 from J; bases not matched to a gene: 5. Germline V gene sequence: CDR1 SGHVS, CDR2 FQNEAQ. CDR3 DNA: TGTGCCAGCAGCTTAAGGCGGACTAGCGGTTACGAGCAGTACTTC. Its translation is CASSLRRTSGYEQYF.

This chain links TRBV7-6 with TRBJ1-5; 7 nucleotides agree with TRBD1. Trimming cost V 1 base and J 5 bases; bases outside gene matches: 8. In germline, CDR1 is SGHVS, CDR2 FNYEAQ. CDR3 length: 16 amino acids. The CDR3 reads CASSLGKGARYQPQHF. In DNA, the CDR3 is TGTGCCAGCAGCTTAGGTAAGGGGGCGCGGTATCAGCCCCAGCATTTT.

The rearrangement joins TRBV5-4 to TRBJ2-2; D is undetermined. Germline V gene sequence: CDR1 SGHNT, CDR2 YYREEE (reference sequence). Trimming removed 2 bases from V and 3 bases from J, with 14 bases in between. There are 16 residues in the CDR3. The CDR3 DNA sequence: TGTGCCAGCAGCTTCGGCAGGCCCCACGACACCGGGGAGCTGTTTTTT. Its protein is CASSFGRPHDTGELFF.

V usage is TRBV7-3 and J usage is TRBJ2-3, with 8 bases lining up with TRBD2. With V trimmed by 1 base and J by 3 bases, 9 bases remained unmatched. The CDR3 has 17 residues. Per germline, CDR1 SGHTA and CDR2 FQGTGA. CDR3 bases: TGTGCCAGCAGCTTAATTAATAGCGGGAAGGGTACAGATACGCAGTATTTT. Translating gives CASSLINSGKGTDTQYF.

The rearrangement uses TRBV7-9 and TRBJ1-2; 8 bases line up with TRBD1. Trimming at V came to 5 bases and at J to 12 bases, leaving 17 bases not matched to a gene. The CDR3 sequence is 15 residues long. Germline-derived CDR1 and CDR2 are SEHNR and FQNEAQ (reference sequence). The CDR3 bases are TGTGCCAGCAGCGCCTACTCGACAGGGGCCATCCCCAACACCTTC. It encodes CASSAYSTGAIPNTF. The entire variable domain, with the rest obtained from reference TRBV7-9 and TRBJ1-2, is as follows: DTGVSQNPRHKITKRGQNVTFRCDPISEHNRLYWYRQTLGQGPEFLTYFQNEAQLEKSRLLSDRFSAERPKGSFSTLEIQRTEQGDSAMYLCASSAYSTGAIPNTFGSGTRLTVV.

The rearrangement joins TRBV19 to TRBJ1-4, with D unresolved. Trimming shortened V by 7 bases and J by 7 bases, and 13 bases separated the two germline ends. CDR3 length equals 13 residues. Germline V gene data show CDR1 as LNHDA and CDR2 as SQIVND (reference sequence). The CDR3 here is CASTSVIGEKLFF. CDR3 bases: TGTGCCAGTACGTCGGTGATCGGTGAAAAACTGTTTTTT.

CDR3 coding DNA: TGTGCCAGCTACTCTAGCGGAATAACCACCGGGGAGCTGTTTTTT. It yields the protein CASYSSGITTGELFF. The chain has TRBV10-3 and TRBJ2-2; 7 bases are a match to TRBD2. Germline loops: CDR1 ENHRY, CDR2 SYGVKD. This CDR3 comprises 15 residues. The V gene end was trimmed by 10 bases and the J gene end by 4 bases; junction bases not matched to a gene: 12.

V and J are TRBV11-3 and TRBJ2-5; 8 bases map to TRBD2. Germline V CDR1 and CDR2: SGHNT, YENEEA. After removal of 0 bases from V and 2 bases from J, the junction contained 5 bases not matched to a gene. The CDR3 totals 16 residues. The CDR3, as DNA: TGTGCCAGCAGCTTAGATGATCGGGGGGGGCAAGAGACCCAGTACTTC. It codes for CASSLDDRGGQETQYF.

This clone came up once. The chain combines TRBV7-8 with TRBJ2-7; 13 nucleotides align to TRBD2. V lost 1 base, J lost 4 bases, and 1 base stayed unmatched. The CDR3 spans 15 residues. Germline V gives CDR1 SGHVS, CDR2 FQNEAQ. CDR3 bases: TGTGCCAGCAGCTTAGGGACTAGCGGGAGTTACGAGCAGTACTTC. Protein sequence: CASSLGTSGSYEQYF.

J is TRBJ2-1 and V is TRBV7-2, with 8 positions matching TRBD2. CDR1 is SGHTA and CDR2 is FQGNSA in the germline V gene. With V trimmed by 1 base and J by 7 bases, 6 bases remained unmatched. The CDR3 contains 15 residues. The CDR3 nucleotides are TGTGCCAGCAGCTTAGTGGCGGGAGGCAATAATGAGCAGTTCTTC. As protein: CASSLVAGGNNEQFF.

This chain links TRBV6-2 or TRBV6-3 with TRBJ1-5; no clear D. The CDR3 sequence is 13 residues long. The V end lost 1 base, the J end lost 7 bases, and 8 bases lay between the germline ends. Germline lookup yields CDR1 MNHEY and CDR2 SVGEGT. CDR3 sequence: CASSYFRSQPQHF. In DNA form, the CDR3 reads TGTGCCAGCAGTTACTTCCGGTCCCAGCCCCAGCATTTT.

This clone has just one count. This chain joins TRBV19 and TRBJ2-7; 7 nucleotides match TRBD1. Losses at the gene ends were 7 bases for V and 3 bases for J; bases not matched to a gene: 6. CDR1 and CDR2 from the germline V gene are LNHDA and SQIVND (reference sequence). The CDR3 has 13 amino acids. The CDR3 sequence is CASKGDSIYEQYF. In DNA form, the CDR3 reads TGTGCCAGTAAAGGGGACAGCATCTACGAGCAGTACTTC.

Here the CDR3 DNA reads TGCGCCAGCAGCCCGACCCAGGACAGGGAAGGCACTGAAGCTTTCTTT. Translating it yields CASSPTQDREGTEAFF. J is TRBJ1-1 and V is TRBV10-2, with TRBD1 matching 8 bases. Germline values: CDR1 WSHSY, CDR2 SAAADI. The CDR3 runs to 16 residues. The junction had 13 bases not matched to a gene; V was cut back by 6 bases and J by 4 bases.

The V gene is TRBV4-1, the J gene TRBJ2-7; tentatively, D is TRBD1 (6 bases). Between the trimmed V and J ends, which lost 4 bases and 0 bases, there was a span of 10 bases. The length of the CDR3 is 14 residues. The germline gives CDR1 MGHRA, CDR2 YSYEKL. CDR3: CASSLRDTSYEQYF. CDR3 nucleotide sequence: TGCGCCAGCAGCCTCCGGGACACCTCCTACGAGCAGTACTTC.

The genes are TRBV27 and TRBJ2-7; TRBD2 is a possible D gene (6 bases). V lost 11 bases and J lost 8, with 19 bases in between. There are 12 residues in the CDR3. The germline CDR1 and CDR2 sequences are MNHEY and SMNVEV (reference sequence). The CDR3 bases are TGTGCCTCCGGGGGTAGCCGGGGCCAGCAGTACTTC. This sequence encodes CASGGSRGQQYF.

The chain carries TRBV11-3 and TRBJ2-1; no firm D call. Trimming left V 2 bases short and J 2 bases short, with 10 bases between. This CDR3 is 15 amino acids long. The V gene's germline CDR1 is SGHNT and CDR2 YENEEA. The CDR3 coding sequence is TGTGCCAGCAGCTTATTCTCTGGCCCCTACAATGAGCAGTTCTTC. This codes for CASSLFSGPYNEQFF.